A selection of T cell receptor beta chains follows, all from one sample in a study of patients and donors after allogeneic stem cell transplantation. TCRdb processed the RT-PCR reads anew with MiXCR; each CDR3 protein has one entry. The repertoire consists of about 200,000 distinct CDR3 sequences, with about 40% occurring once and the leading ten covering 30% to 35%. The specimen was blood, either unsorted or a sorted T cell fraction (not recorded which). The receptors stem from a human donor who was either an allogeneic HSCT recipient or a stem cell or donor lymphocyte infusion donor (not recorded which). It is not recorded whose cells these are; they may come from a transplant donor. Each CDR3 is given with its conserved first and last residue. D genes are given only for firm matches. Expanded clones are given a class, and other clones once, few, many or no size at all.

abundance,d_gene,v_gene,j_gene,CDR3nt,CDR3aa
-,TRBD1,TRBV19,TRBJ1-1,TGTGCCAGTAGTGCCGGAGGGACAGGGGCTATTATGAACACTGAAGCTTTCTTT,CASSAGGTGAIMNTEAFF
-,TRBD2,TRBV7-9,TRBJ2-3,TGTGCCAGCAGCTTAGAGGTTGCGGGAGGCACAGATACGCAGTATTTT,CASSLEVAGGTDTQYF
-,-,TRBV6-6,TRBJ2-5,TGTGCCAGCAGTTACGGCTTGCCGAACTACCAAGAGACCCAGTACTTC,CASSYGLPNYQETQYF
-,TRBD2,TRBV27,TRBJ2-3,TGTGCCAGCAGGCCGGGACTAGCGGACACAGATACGCAGTATTTT,CASRPGLADTDTQYF
-,TRBD2,TRBV9,TRBJ2-3,TGTGCCAGCAGCAATCACCCTAGAGGGCGGGAGGGTGCAGATACGCAGTATTTT,CASSNHPRGREGADTQYF
few,TRBD2,TRBV27,TRBJ2-1,TGTGCCAGCAACCCAGCGGGAGATAGAAATGAGCAGTTCTTC,CASNPAGDRNEQFF
many,TRBD1,TRBV6-6,TRBJ1-1,TGTGCCAGCAGTGCCCTCCGGGGGACAGGAGAAGCTTTCTTT,CASSALRGTGEAFF
few,-,TRBV29-1,TRBJ1-1,TGCAGCGTTCAAGACGGCACTGAAGCTTTCTTT,CSVQDGTEAFF
-,TRBD1,TRBV5-1,TRBJ1-2,TGCGCCAGCAGCATGGGACAGGGCTTCTATGGCTACACCTTC,CASSMGQGFYGYTF
-,-,TRBV4-3,TRBJ2-1,TGCGCCAGCAGCCGCAAGGGCAATGAGCAGTTCTTC,CASSRKGNEQFF
-,TRBD1,TRBV18,TRBJ2-7,TGTGCCAGCTCCGACAGGGTCACCTACGAGCAGTACTTC,CASSDRVTYEQYF
-,-,TRBV9,TRBJ2-1,TGTGCCAGCAGCGTGTTGGTAGCAGGGTACAATGAGCAGTTCTTC,CASSVLVAGYNEQFF
-,-,TRBV6-4,TRBJ1-1,TGTGCCAGCAGTGCCGGGATTTTGGCGAACACTGAAGCTTTCTTT,CASSAGILANTEAFF
-,-,TRBV24-1,TRBJ2-7,TGTGCCACCAGTGATTACCCCGGGACGGGGGAGCAGTACTTC,CATSDYPGTGEQYF
once,-,TRBV5-1,TRBJ2-7,TGCGCCAGCAGCTTGGCCGGGGGATGGCAGTACTTC,CASSLAGGWQYF
few,-,TRBV30,TRBJ2-3,TGTGCCTTTCTTGGCACAGATACGCAGTATTTT,CAFLGTDTQYF
-,-,TRBV7-9,TRBJ2-1,TGTGCCAGCAGCGAACTAGTTTATCTTGGTGAGCAGTTCTTC,CASSELVYLGEQFF
-,-,TRBV6-5,TRBJ1-1,TGTGCCAGCAGTTATCAAACAAACACTGAAGCTTTCTTT,CASSYQTNTEAFF
-,TRBD2,TRBV12-3/TRBV12-4,TRBJ2-1,TGTGCCAGCAGTTCAGCGGGAGTCCCGTACAATGAGCAGTTCTTC,CASSSAGVPYNEQFF
-,-,TRBV7-9,TRBJ2-1,TGTGCCAGCACCGTTGCTAGCTTCTCCTACAATGAGCAGTTCTTC,CASTVASFSYNEQFF
few,-,TRBV29-1,TRBJ1-1,TGCAGCGGAGAAGGGGGGGCGAGGGGCACTGAAGCTTTCTTT,CSGEGGARGTEAFF
few,-,TRBV5-1,TRBJ1-1,TGCGCCAGCAGCCCCGAAGGCGTGAACACTGAAGCTTTCTTT,CASSPEGVNTEAFF
-,TRBD1,TRBV4-3,TRBJ2-3,TGCGCCAGCAGCCAAGACGGGACAGGGGCACCGACAGATACGCAGTATTTT,CASSQDGTGAPTDTQYF
-,TRBD1,TRBV11-2,TRBJ1-5,TGTGCCAGCAGCTTAATGGGACAGGGGAATCAGCCCCAGCATTTT,CASSLMGQGNQPQHF
-,-,TRBV25-1,TRBJ1-5,TGTGCCAGCAGTGCAGGCCGCGGAGGGGCCAGGAATCAGCCCCAGCATTTT,CASSAGRGGARNQPQHF
few,-,TRBV7-2,TRBJ2-2,TGTGCCAGCAGCTTAGCGGGAGGTTCTACCGGGGAGCTGTTTTTT,CASSLAGGSTGELFF
-,-,TRBV6-6,TRBJ1-1,TGTGCCAGCAGTTACTACCCAGGGGCCCCGAACACTGAAGCTTTCTTT,CASSYYPGAPNTEAFF
few,-,TRBV6-2/TRBV6-3,TRBJ1-2,TGTGCCAGCAGTTACTCGCCGGGATTTGGATATGGCTACACCTTC,CASSYSPGFGYGYTF
few,-,TRBV2,TRBJ1-1,TGTGCCAGCCAGTATCATATTGAAGCTTTCTTT,CASQYHIEAFF
-,TRBD2,TRBV4-1,TRBJ2-4,TGCGCCAGCAGCCAGTTAGCGGGAGTGGGTGAGAACATTCAGTACTTC,CASSQLAGVGENIQYF
few,-,TRBV27,TRBJ1-4,TGTGCCAGCAGTCCCAGGGGCCGGGTTAATGAAAAACTGTTTTTT,CASSPRGRVNEKLFF
-,TRBD1,TRBV18,TRBJ2-5,TGTGCCAGCTTCGGGACAGGGGTACACCAAGAGACCCAGTACTTC,CASFGTGVHQETQYF
few,TRBD1,TRBV2,TRBJ1-6,TGTGCCAGCGGGCAGGACAGGGATAATTCACCCCTCCACTTT,CASGQDRDNSPLHF
-,-,TRBV9,TRBJ1-1,TGTGCCAGCAGCGTAGCAGGGAAGAACGCTGAAGCTTTCTTT,CASSVAGKNAEAFF
few,-,TRBV12-3/TRBV12-4,TRBJ1-1,TGTGCCAGCAGTTTAGCGGGTCTTGAAGCTTTCTTT,CASSLAGLEAFF
few,TRBD1,TRBV27,TRBJ1-6,TGTGCCAGCAGTTTGGGACAGGCTTCGTCCCTCCACTTT,CASSLGQASSLHF
-,TRBD2,TRBV5-5,TRBJ2-1,TGTGCCAGCACCTTAGCCGGGACTAGCGGGAGCAATGAGCAGTTCTTC,CASTLAGTSGSNEQFF
-,-,TRBV12-5,TRBJ1-2,TGTGCTAGTGGCTCGTATACAGACTATGGCTACACCTTC,CASGSYTDYGYTF
-,-,TRBV15,TRBJ1-1,TGTGCCACCAGCAGTCCGGCTCATTCTACTGAAGCTTTCTTT,CATSSPAHSTEAFF
-,TRBD2,TRBV12-3/TRBV12-4,TRBJ2-1,TGTGCCAGCAGTTTGAGGCTAGCGGGAGTTTCCTACAATGAGCAGTTCTTC,CASSLRLAGVSYNEQFF
-,-,TRBV29-1,TRBJ2-1,TGCAGCGTCGACCCCGCCTCCTACAATGAGCAGTTCTTC,CSVDPASYNEQFF
-,-,TRBV18,TRBJ2-7,TGTGCCAGCTCACCACTAGGCTGGGAGCAGTACTTC,CASSPLGWEQYF
-,-,TRBV2,TRBJ2-7,TGTGCCAGCAGTGACTACGAGCAGTACTTC,CASSDYEQYF
few,TRBD2,TRBV6-6,TRBJ2-5,TGTGCCAGCAGTATCTTAGCGGGAAGGGAGGAGACCCAGTACTTC,CASSILAGREETQYF
many,-,TRBV30,TRBJ1-3,TGTGCCTGGACCGTATCGAACTCTGGAAACACCATATATTTT,CAWTVSNSGNTIYF
-,TRBD2,TRBV4-2,TRBJ2-5,TGTGCCAGCAGCCAGGATCCGGGACTAGCGGGACCAGAGACCCAGTACTTC,CASSQDPGLAGPETQYF
few,-,TRBV29-1,TRBJ2-2,TGCAGCGCCTGGACGGGGAACACCGGGGAGCTGTTTTTT,CSAWTGNTGELFF
-,-,TRBV9,TRBJ2-1,TGTGCCAGCAGCGTAAGTAGCAATGAGCAGTTCTTC,CASSVSSNEQFF
-,-,TRBV7-8,TRBJ1-1,TGTGCCAGCAGCTTAGCGAGCCCGCAAGTGGACACTGAAGCTTTCTTT,CASSLASPQVDTEAFF
-,-,TRBV7-9,TRBJ1-1,TGTGCCCCGACCCAGGGGGCTTTCTTT,CAPTQGAFF
few,-,TRBV13,TRBJ1-4,TGTGCCAGCAGCTCCGACAGAACCCATGAAAAACTGTTTTTT,CASSSDRTHEKLFF
-,-,TRBV6-2/TRBV6-3,TRBJ1-2,TGTGCCAGCAGTCATGTTCCTGGGTATGGCTACACCTTC,CASSHVPGYGYTF
few,TRBD1,TRBV9,TRBJ2-7,TGTGCCAGCAGCTCGACGGACAGGGACTACGAGCAGTACTTC,CASSSTDRDYEQYF